Shown below are 31 T cell receptor beta chains from a single sample sequenced in a study of T cells after yellow fever vaccination. TCRdb re-called the 5' RACE reads with MiXCR, one entry per CDR3 protein. The sample contains some 400,000 distinct CDR3 sequences, roughly 6.2% of which appear only once. This material consisted of PBMCs, taken 5 days after the yellow fever booster vaccination. All receptors come from a man aged 25 to 40 who received the YFV17D yellow fever vaccine.

This clonotype was recorded at least ten times. The chain joins TRBV20-1 to TRBJ2-7; the match to TRBD2 covers 9 bases. Germline V gene data show CDR1 as DFQATT and CDR2 as SNEGSKA (reference sequence). Trimming took 3 bases from V and 1 from J; bases not matched to a gene: 1. This CDR3 contains 13 residues. The CDR3 region has the DNA TGCAGTGCTAGGACTAGCGGATCCTACGAGCAGTACTTC. This sequence encodes CSARTSGSYEQYF.

This chain connects TRBV30 to TRBJ2-5, with D perhaps TRBD2 (6 bases). From germline, CDR1 is GTSNPN and CDR2 SVGIG (reference sequence). Trimming shortened V by 5 bases and J by 5 bases, and 12 bases separated the two germline ends. CDR3 size: 12 residues. The CDR3 region has the DNA TGTGCCTGGGGGGGGAGAGGGGAGACCCAGTACTTC. This translates into CAWGGRGETQYF.

The genes are TRBV2 and TRBJ1-5; D remains unclear. Germline V gives CDR1 SNHLY, CDR2 FYNNEI. There are 13 residues in the CDR3. V was pared by 6 bases and J by 0 bases, with 6 bases between. The CDR3 protein is CASRVHSNQPQHF. The CDR3 coding sequence is TGTGCCAGCAGGGTACATAGCAATCAGCCCCAGCATTTT. Combining the CDR3 with reference TRBV2 and TRBJ1-5 gives the whole variable domain EPEVTQTPSHQVTQMGQEVILRCVPISNHLYFYWYRQILGQKVEFLVSFYNNEISEKSEIFDDQFSVERPDGSNFTLKIRSTKLEDSAMYFCASRVHSNQPQHFGDGTRLSIL.

This clonotype has ten or more counts. The chain has TRBV29-1 and TRBJ1-5; no firm D call. The CDR3 is 13 residues long. Germline lookup yields CDR1 SQVTM and CDR2 ANQGSEA. Between the trimmed V and J ends, which lost 7 bases and 0 bases, there was a span of 10 bases. CDR3: CSAVDGSNQPQHF. The CDR3 bases are TGCAGCGCCGTGGATGGTAGCAATCAGCCCCAGCATTTT.

In its sample, this clonotype was seen many times. The CDR3 region is CASRETGTGSIYGYTF. The DNA of the CDR3 is TGTGCCAGCAGGGAGACCGGGACAGGGAGCATCTATGGCTACACCTTC. The genes are TRBV5-5 and TRBJ1-2, with 9 bases identical to TRBD1. The V segment lost 5 bases and the J segment 4 bases; nucleotides outside the gene matches: 12. CDR1 and CDR2 from the germline V gene are SGHKS and YYEKEE (reference sequence). The CDR3 extends over 16 amino acids.

The chain combines TRBV7-1 with TRBJ2-1, with D possibly being TRBD2 (6 bases). TRBV7-1 has ORF status, its function being uncertain. CDR3 length: 13 residues. Deletions cut 3 bases from V and 5 bases from J, with 8 bases between. CDR3: CASSSVADNEQFF. The CDR3 DNA reads as TGTGCCAGCAGCTCTGTAGCGGACAATGAGCAGTTCTTC.

In this sample, this clonotype turned up a few times. The J gene is TRBJ1-1, the V gene TRBV9; D perhaps matches TRBD1 (5 bases). V gave up 0 bases and J gave up 4 bases, with 10 bases separating them. The germline V gene encodes CDR1 SGDLS and CDR2 YYNGEE. The CDR3 loop spans 14 amino acids. The CDR3 nucleotides read TGTGCCAGCAGCGTAGAGGGGAGGGGCACTGAAGCTTTCTTT. It encodes CASSVEGRGTEAFF.

V and J are TRBV6-7 and TRBJ2-1, with 9 nucleotides matching TRBD2. TRBV6-7 is an ORF, and what it does is uncertain. CDR3 length equals 14 residues. With 0 bases clipped from V and 7 bases from J, the junction kept 1 base outside the gene matches. The CDR3 nucleotides read TGTGCCAGCAGTTACTCGCGGGAGGGTAATGAGCAGTTCTTC. Protein sequence: CASSYSREGNEQFF.

In this sample, this clonotype turned up many times. J is TRBJ2-3 and V is TRBV7-3, with D perhaps given as TRBD1 or TRBD2 (5 bases each). Trimming took off 6 bases at V and 9 bases at J, with 16 bases between the two ends. CDR1 and CDR2 (germline): SGHTA, FQGTGA. This CDR3 is 13 amino acids long. The CDR3 reads CASSTSGTGTQYF. Here the CDR3 DNA reads TGTGCCAGCAGTACCAGTGGGACGGGAACGCAGTATTTT. The variable domain in full, completed from reference TRBV7-3 and TRBJ2-3, reads GAGVSQTPSNKVTEKGKYVELRCDPISGHTALYWYRQSLGQGPEFLIYFQGTGAADDSGLPNDRFFAVRPEGSVSTLKIQRTERGDSAVYLCASSTSGTGTQYFGPGTRLTVL.

This clonotype was seen at least ten times. The chain recombines TRBV10-2 with TRBJ2-7; the D is unclear. Trimming removed 8 bases at V and 0 bases at J, with 8 bases between. This CDR3 region has 12 residues. CDR1 and CDR2 from the germline V gene are WSHSY and SAAADI. The CDR3: CASFNPSYEQYF. CDR3 sequence (DNA): TGCGCCAGCTTCAACCCCTCCTACGAGCAGTACTTC.

This clonotype has at least ten counts. This chain's CDR3 is CASSPGPTAYNEQFF. The CDR3 DNA is TGTGCCAGCAGTCCGGGACCCACCGCCTACAATGAGCAGTTCTTC. The rearrangement links TRBV28 to TRBJ2-1; D is possibly TRBD1 or TRBD2 (5 bases each). CDR3 length: 15 amino acids. In germline, CDR1 is MDHEN, CDR2 SYDVKM. V was shortened by 5 bases and J by 2 bases, with 13 bases between the two germline ends. Supplemented by reference TRBV28 and TRBJ2-1, the full variable domain reads DVKVTQSSRYLVKRTGEKVFLECVQDMDHENMFWYRQDPGLGLRLIYFSYDVKMKEKGDIPEGYSVSREKKERFSLILESASTNQTSMYLCASSPGPTAYNEQFFGPGTRLTVL.

This clonotype has ten or more counts. CDR3: CASSLALTGRDEQYF. CDR3 sequence (DNA): TGTGCCAGCAGCTTAGCGCTAACCGGTAGAGACGAGCAGTACTTC. The gene calls are TRBV7-2 and TRBJ2-7; D gene ambiguous. V lost 0 bases and J 5 bases, leaving 14 bases between the germline ends. The CDR3 spans 15 residues. CDR1 SGHTA and CDR2 FQGNSA come from the germline V gene. Looking up the rest from reference TRBV7-2 and TRBJ2-7 gives the full variable domain: GAGVSQSPSNKVTEKGKDVELRCDPISGHTALYWYRQSLGQGLEFLIYFQGNSAPDKSGLPSDRFSAERTGGSVSTLTIQRTQQEDSAVYLCASSLALTGRDEQYFGPGTRLTVT.

The chain carries TRBV29-1 and TRBJ1-1, with D possibly being TRBD1 (5 bases). V lost 8 bases to trimming and J lost 0 bases, with 22 bases between them. This CDR3 spans 16 amino acids. Germline V gene data show CDR1 as SQVTM and CDR2 as ANQGSEA. The CDR3 nucleotides are TGCAGCTCCCGGGGGGACCCAAGGGAGGTGAACACTGAAGCTTTCTTT. Amino acids: CSSRGDPREVNTEAFF.

The chain has TRBV5-4 and TRBJ2-7; maybe TRBD2 (7 bases). Trimming removed 4 bases at V and 4 bases at J, with 18 bases between. Germline V CDR1 and CDR2: SGHNT, YYREEE (reference sequence). The CDR3 length is 15 residues. The DNA of the CDR3 is TGTGCCAGCAGCCTGACGAGCGGGACAACTTACGAGCAGTACTTC. Protein product: CASSLTSGTTYEQYF. The full variable domain, its missing parts supplied by reference TRBV5-4 and TRBJ2-7, is ETGVTQSPTHLIKTRGQQVTLRCSSQSGHNTVSWYQQALGQGPQFIFQYYREEENGRGNFPPRFSGLQFPNYSSELNVNALELDDSALYLCASSLTSGTTYEQYFGPGTRLTVT.

A few counts support this clonotype. J is TRBJ1-1 and V is TRBV27; D remains unclear. From germline, CDR1 is MNHEY and CDR2 SMNVEV (reference sequence). The CDR3 contains 17 residues. Trimming stripped 3 bases from V and 1 base from J, with 18 bases between. The CDR3 DNA reads as TGTGCCAGCAGTTTTCTGAGGTCAGGTGCAGGGAACACTGAAGCTTTCTTT. As protein: CASSFLRSGAGNTEAFF.

As for this clonotype: This may arise from a read error, as a much more abundant clone is one base away. The chain combines TRBV5-1 with TRBJ2-5, with TRBD2 matching 8 bases. The CDR3 has 14 residues. Germline CDR1 SGHRS, CDR2 YFSETQ. The CDR3 sequence is CPSSLARGGETQYF. The CDR3 nucleotides read TGCCCCAGCAGCTTGGCTCGGGGGGGAGAGACCCAGTACTTC.

This clonotype was picked up many times. The DNA for the CDR3 is TGTGCCAGCAGCTATGGCCTGGACACCGGGGAGCTGTTTTTT. This encodes CASSYGLDTGELFF. The genes are TRBV7-3 and TRBJ2-2; D is unclear. Looked up from germline, CDR1 is SGHTA and CDR2 is FQGTGA. The CDR3 consists of 14 residues. Trimming pared 4 bases from V and 3 bases from J, leaving 9 bases between.

The V gene is TRBV25-1, the J gene TRBJ1-4; 7 nucleotides line up with TRBD1. This CDR3 region has 14 residues. The trim removed 6 bases at V and 3 bases at J, leaving 4 bases unmatched. Germline V lookup: CDR1 MGHDK, CDR2 SYGVNS. DNA for the CDR3: TGTGCCAGCAGGCAGACAGGGTCTAATGAAAAACTGTTTTTT. Translation gives CASRQTGSNEKLFF.

This sequence joins TRBV6-5 and TRBJ2-1; TRBD2 aligns across 11 bases. CDR1 and CDR2 from the germline V gene are MNHEY and SVGAGI. Trimming removed 1 base from V and 0 bases from J; junction bases left unmatched: 2. CDR3 size: 17 residues. The CDR3 here is CASSYYTSGSSYNEQFF. CDR3 DNA sequence: TGTGCCAGCAGTTACTACACTAGCGGGAGCTCCTACAATGAGCAGTTCTTC.

This clonotype was seen repeatedly, ten times or more. This rearrangement joins TRBV27 to TRBJ1-1; TRBD1 aligns across 8 bases. The V gene's germline CDR1 is MNHEY and CDR2 SMNVEV (reference sequence). V trimming: 6 bases; J trimming: 2 bases; junction bases outside the gene matches: 14. The CDR3 covers 17 residues. CDR3 DNA sequence: TGTGCCAGCAGCCCCCTGACAGGGGCGGGTGCTAACACTGAAGCTTTCTTT. Its translation is CASSPLTGAGANTEAFF.

This clonotype has just a few counts. Written as DNA, the CDR3 is TGTGCCAGTAGTTCTTCGGACCACGAGCAGTACTTC. As protein: CASSSSDHEQYF. The V and J genes are TRBV19 and TRBJ2-7; D is undetermined. CDR1 is LNHDA and CDR2 is SQIVND in the germline V gene (reference sequence). The CDR3 consists of 12 residues. With 5 bases removed from V and 5 bases from J, the gap between germline ends came to 10 bases.

This clonotype was recorded at least ten times. J is TRBJ1-3 and V is TRBV7-2; D remains ambiguous. The V gene lost 5 bases and the J gene lost 3 bases, with 11 bases spanning the gap. This CDR3 is built from 14 residues. The germline CDR1 and CDR2 sequences are SGHTA and FQGNSA. The chain's CDR3 is CASSPLSYGNTIYF. DNA of the CDR3: TGTGCCAGCAGCCCTCTGTCGTATGGAAACACCATATATTTT.

A few counts support this clonotype. The genes are TRBV10-3 and TRBJ1-5, with D maybe TRBD1 (6 bases). The CDR3 contains 18 residues. CDR1 ENHRY and CDR2 SYGVKD come from the germline V gene. The V and J ends lost 2 bases and 4 bases respectively, with 21 bases between them. The CDR3 region has the DNA TGTGCCATCAGTGAGAACCGGGACACCCCTCTGGGTAATCAGCCCCAGCATTTT. Amino acid sequence: CAISENRDTPLGNQPQHF.

The chain carries TRBV7-2 and TRBJ2-3, with D possibly being TRBD2 (6 bases). Germline V CDR1 and CDR2: SGHTA, FQGNSA. The CDR3 has 14 amino acids. V was clipped by 5 bases and J by 0 bases, with 9 bases between them. The CDR3 DNA reads as TGTGCCAGCAGCCAAGCGGGTAGCACAGATACGCAGTATTTT. Protein sequence: CASSQAGSTDTQYF.

On this clonotype itself: Germline and junction disagree at one end, which may indicate a read error. The gene calls are TRBV4-3 and TRBJ1-4; D remains ambiguous. Looked up from germline, CDR1 is LGHNA and CDR2 is YSLEER. This CDR3 is built from 16 residues. DNA for the CDR3: TGCGCCAGCAGCCAAGAAATGTGGGAGTCGGATGAAAAACTGATTTTT. It specifies CASSQEMWESDEKLIF.

J is TRBJ2-2 and V is TRBV5-4; maybe TRBD1 (6 bases). CDR3 length equals 15 residues. Trimming pared 4 bases from V and 5 bases from J, leaving 15 bases between. CDR1 is SGHNT, CDR2 YYREEE, per germline (reference sequence). Written as DNA, the CDR3 is TGTGCCAGCAGCCCTAATACACAGGGAACCGGGGAGCTGTTTTTT. Translated: CASSPNTQGTGELFF.

This clonotype was recorded at least ten times. The chain carries TRBV20-1 and TRBJ2-2; the match to TRBD2 covers 9 bases. Germline V CDR1 and CDR2: DFQATT, SNEGSKA (reference sequence). The trim removed 2 bases at V and 5 bases at J, leaving 3 bases unmatched. This CDR3 contains 14 residues. CDR3 residues: CSARSAGGTGELFF. As DNA, the CDR3 is TGCAGTGCTAGATCAGCGGGGGGTACCGGGGAGCTGTTTTTT.

This clonotype was counted a few times. This chain connects TRBV6-2 or TRBV6-3 to TRBJ2-7; a weak D match, TRBD1 (5 bases). Trimming stripped 10 bases from V and 0 bases from J, with 13 bases between. The germline V gene encodes CDR1 MNHEY and CDR2 SVGEGT. CDR3 length: 13 residues. The CDR3 sequence is CATLTDSSYEQYF. The DNA for the CDR3 is TGTGCCACCCTGACAGACTCCTCCTACGAGCAGTACTTC.

This clonotype was counted many times. This chain connects TRBV10-3 to TRBJ2-7, with 8 bases aligning to TRBD2. CDR1 and CDR2 from the germline V gene are ENHRY and SYGVKD. The CDR3 spans 15 residues. With 6 bases clipped from V and 6 bases from J, the junction kept 13 bases outside the gene matches. CDR3: CAISRIGREEGEQYF. In DNA, the CDR3 is TGTGCCATCAGCCGGATTGGGCGGGAGGAAGGCGAGCAGTACTTC.

The chain carries TRBV9 and TRBJ2-3, with 15 bases that match TRBD2. Germline CDR1 reads SGDLS; CDR2 reads YYNGEE. This CDR3 contains 18 residues. Germline trimming cut 1 base from V and 1 base from J; bases unmatched to any gene: 4. CDR3 sequence: CASSVTGTSGRRTDTQYF. The CDR3 coding sequence is TGTGCCAGCAGCGTAACGGGGACTAGCGGGAGGCGCACAGATACGCAGTATTTT.

This clonotype has just a few counts. This chain links TRBV20-1 with TRBJ1-1; tentatively, D is TRBD1 (5 bases). With 3 bases removed from V and 0 bases from J, the gap between germline ends came to 11 bases. From germline, CDR1 is DFQATT and CDR2 SNEGSKA (reference sequence). The CDR3 has 14 residues. CDR3: CSARQGPVNTEAFF. The CDR3 DNA sequence: TGCAGTGCTAGGCAGGGACCCGTGAACACTGAAGCTTTCTTT.